The sequence of this TCR beta chain was determined in a study of control samples from healthy donors and cancer patients. Germline V gene data show CDR1 as MRHNA and CDR2 as SNTAGT. Trimming pared 0 bases from V and 1 base from J, leaving 9 bases between. This CDR3 is built from 15 residues. Repertoires were generated with immunoSEQ multiplex PCR, while TCRdb's copy carries only in-frame clones and drops some. Recorded for this sample: fewer than 200,000 clones. Sequencing used blood. V is TRBV6-4 and J is TRBJ1-1, with D uncertain. This TCR was sampled from a woman in her 30s in good health. CDR3 residues: CASSDSIGSNTEAFF. Written as DNA, the CDR3 is TGTGCCAGCAGTGACTCAATTGGTTCGAACACTGAAGCTTTCTTT.